A selection of T cell receptor beta chains follows, all from one sample in a study of blood T cell repertoires in COVID-19. This table comes from immunoSEQ multiplex PCR, and its TCRdb copy is limited to in-frame clones, with some not included. The data contain around 97,000 clones, roughly nine tenths of them singletons. Input material: peripheral blood. Receptor source: a woman aged 60-70 years with acute or convalescent COVID-19. CDR3s include the opening cysteine and the closing phenylalanine or tryptophan.

j_call | v_call | cdr3_aa
TRBJ2-7 | TRBV28 | CASSLSSYEQYF
TRBJ1-1 | TRBV3-1/TRBV3-2 | CASSHGLLNTEAFF
TRBJ1-1 | TRBV7-9 | CASSLAQGWPESNTEAFF
TRBJ1-2 | TRBV12-3/TRBV12-4 | CASSEGYGYTF
TRBJ2-3 | TRBV5-8 | CASSFWGVGDTQYF
TRBJ1-1 | TRBV6-5 | CASSYQPTLQGAFF
TRBJ1-1 | TRBV3-1/TRBV3-2 | CASSLSAAMNTEAFF
TRBJ2-7 | TRBV11-2 | CASSLEAGRAYEQYF
TRBJ1-2 | TRBV6-5 | CASSSLGTGDGYGHTF
TRBJ1-5 | TRBV28 | CASSLLGAQPQHF
TRBJ2-1 | TRBV19 | CASKPQAAFNEQFF
TRBJ1-1 | TRBV7-8 | CASSLGGTGMNTEAFF
TRBJ1-5 | TRBV28 | CASSLGDRKNQPQHF
TRBJ2-2 | TRBV14 | CASSPVTSSTGELFF
TRBJ1-2 | TRBV6-5 | CASSSGTSNYGYTF
TRBJ2-1 | TRBV25-1 | CASSDPLAGGPVGGEQFF
TRBJ1-1 | TRBV7-9 | CASSLLGRPREGTEAFF
TRBJ1-3 | TRBV28 | CASSPGGSSGNTIYF
TRBJ2-5 | TRBV18 | CASSSGRDQETQYF
TRBJ1-1 | TRBV2 | CASSKWGGWNTEAFF
TRBJ1-1 | TRBV7-9 | CASSPVGVENTEAFF
TRBJ1-4 | TRBV6-5 | CASSRGGQANEKLFF
TRBJ2-2 | TRBV7-3 | CASSLKRGTGELFF
TRBJ1-5 | TRBV28 | CASSGHPQPQHF
TRBJ2-1 | TRBV4-1 | CASSQDGSGATYNEQFF
TRBJ1-1 | TRBV11-2 | CASTLAAGEAFF
TRBJ2-1 | TRBV11-3 | CASRFGTGPYNEQFF
TRBJ1-5 | TRBV3-1/TRBV3-2 | CASSQGVGQGGQPQHF
TRBJ2-3 | TRBV19 | CATRLAGTDTDTQYF
TRBJ1-5 | TRBV15 | CATSKQASNQPQHF
TRBJ2-1 | TRBV7-8 | CASSSRLAGSPNEQFF
TRBJ1-3 | TRBV30 | CAWSDRGDTIYF
TRBJ2-3 | TRBV9 | CASSVEGRGDTQYF
TRBJ2-2 | TRBV28 | CASSFFGGTGELFF
TRBJ2-1 | TRBV30 | CALEDGAASGRGNEQFF
TRBJ2-5 | TRBV19 | CASSIPTRFDTQYF
TRBJ2-5 | TRBV5-6 | CASSSPWGQAETQYF
TRBJ1-5 | TRBV10-2 | CASSESPVYSNQPQHF
TRBJ2-3 | TRBV5-1 | CASRGGVRTDTQYF
TRBJ1-5 | TRBV2 | CATRLGGNQPQHF